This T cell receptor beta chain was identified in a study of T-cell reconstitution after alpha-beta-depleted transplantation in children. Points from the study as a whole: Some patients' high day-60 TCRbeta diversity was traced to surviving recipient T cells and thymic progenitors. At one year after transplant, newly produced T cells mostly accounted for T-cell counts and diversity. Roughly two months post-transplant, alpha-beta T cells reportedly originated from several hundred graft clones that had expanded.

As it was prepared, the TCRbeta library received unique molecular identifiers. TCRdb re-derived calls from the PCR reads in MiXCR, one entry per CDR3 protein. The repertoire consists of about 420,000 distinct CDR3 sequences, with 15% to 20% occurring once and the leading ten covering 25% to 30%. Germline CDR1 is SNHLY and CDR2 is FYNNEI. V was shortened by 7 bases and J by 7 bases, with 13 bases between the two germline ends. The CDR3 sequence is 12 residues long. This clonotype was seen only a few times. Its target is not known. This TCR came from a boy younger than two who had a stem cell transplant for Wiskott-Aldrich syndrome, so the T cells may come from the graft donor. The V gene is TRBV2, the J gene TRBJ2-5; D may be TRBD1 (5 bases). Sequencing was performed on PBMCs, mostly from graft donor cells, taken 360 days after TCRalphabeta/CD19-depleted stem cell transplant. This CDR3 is CASNLQGSTQYF. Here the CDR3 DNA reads TGTGCCAGCAACCTTCAGGGTTCGACCCAGTACTTC.